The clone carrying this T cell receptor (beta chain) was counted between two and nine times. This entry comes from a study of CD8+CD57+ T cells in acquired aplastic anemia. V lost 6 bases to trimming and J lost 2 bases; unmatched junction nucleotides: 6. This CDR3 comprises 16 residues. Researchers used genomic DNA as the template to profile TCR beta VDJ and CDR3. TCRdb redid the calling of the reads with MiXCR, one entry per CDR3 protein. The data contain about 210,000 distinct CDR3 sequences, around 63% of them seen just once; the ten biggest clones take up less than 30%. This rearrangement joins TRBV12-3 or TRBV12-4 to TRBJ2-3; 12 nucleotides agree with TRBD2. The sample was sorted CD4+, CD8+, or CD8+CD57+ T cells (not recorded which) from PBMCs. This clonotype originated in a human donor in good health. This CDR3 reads CASSQGLAGPTDTQYF. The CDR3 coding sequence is TGTGCCAGCAGCCAAGGACTAGCGGGGCCCACAGATACGCAGTATTTT.